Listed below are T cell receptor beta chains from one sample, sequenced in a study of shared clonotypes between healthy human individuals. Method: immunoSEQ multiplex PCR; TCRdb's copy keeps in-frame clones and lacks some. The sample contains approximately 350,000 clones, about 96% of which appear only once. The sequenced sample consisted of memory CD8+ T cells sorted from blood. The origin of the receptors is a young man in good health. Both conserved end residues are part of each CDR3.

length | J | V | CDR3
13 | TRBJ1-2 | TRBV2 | CASSDVRGHGYTF
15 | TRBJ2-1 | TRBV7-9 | CASSLFLRVDGEQFF
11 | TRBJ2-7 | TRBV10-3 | CAISDSFEQYF
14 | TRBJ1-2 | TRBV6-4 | CASSEGGQGSGYTF
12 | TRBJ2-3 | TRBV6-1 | CASTASGTLQYF
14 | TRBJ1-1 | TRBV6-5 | CARTGDRGVTEAFF
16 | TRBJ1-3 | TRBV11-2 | CASSLVRGPSGNTIYF
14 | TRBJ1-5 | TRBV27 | CASSFVAGKQPQHF
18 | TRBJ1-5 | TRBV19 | CASSILTGQGYSNQPQHF
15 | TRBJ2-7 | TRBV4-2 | CASSQDHGTYYEQYF
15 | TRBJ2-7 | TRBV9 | CASSVATGGPGEQYF
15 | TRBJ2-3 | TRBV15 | CATNQHALHPDTQYF
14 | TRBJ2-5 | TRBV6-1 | CASSETGFQETQYF
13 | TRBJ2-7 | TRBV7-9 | CASSFRDTNEQYF
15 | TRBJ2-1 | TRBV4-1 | CASSHGLLSYNEQFF
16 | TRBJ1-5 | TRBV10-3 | CAISAGRDRGNQPQHF
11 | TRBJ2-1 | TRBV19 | CASSQSLEQFF
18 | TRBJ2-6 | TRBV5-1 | CASRGDGVTSSGANVLTF
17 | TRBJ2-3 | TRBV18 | CASSPRWVEISTDTQYF
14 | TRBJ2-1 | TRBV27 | CASSSSGRGNEQFF
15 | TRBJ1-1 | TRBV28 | CASSSKGAGRTEAFF
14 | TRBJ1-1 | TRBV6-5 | CASSTQGSNTEAFF
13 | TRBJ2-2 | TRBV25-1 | CASSLSHTGELFF
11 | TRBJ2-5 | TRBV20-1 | CSGRIQETQYF
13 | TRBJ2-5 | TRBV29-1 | CSVDTDLRETQYF
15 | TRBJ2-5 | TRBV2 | CASRAGQAPGETQYF
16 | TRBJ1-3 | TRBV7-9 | CASSFEGQLSGNTIYF
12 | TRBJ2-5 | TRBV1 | CTSSQDRETQYF
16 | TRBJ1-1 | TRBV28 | CASSSLRTGGNTEAFF
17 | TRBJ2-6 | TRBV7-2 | CASSLTFRRSGANVLTF
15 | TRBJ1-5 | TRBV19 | CASSIGPGFNQPQHF
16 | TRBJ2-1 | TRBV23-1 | CASSRSGTSGMHEQFF
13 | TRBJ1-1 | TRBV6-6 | CASRIHRDTEAFF
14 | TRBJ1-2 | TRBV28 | CASSLRGPNYGYTF
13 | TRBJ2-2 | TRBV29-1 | CSVVLLGTGELFF
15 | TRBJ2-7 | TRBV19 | CASSIRPGARNEQYF
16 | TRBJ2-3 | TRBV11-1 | CASSLVGGSIADTQYF
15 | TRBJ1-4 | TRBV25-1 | CASSHRGGLNEKLFF
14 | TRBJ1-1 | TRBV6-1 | CASSEEAGRPEAFF
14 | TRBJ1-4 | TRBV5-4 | CASSFGGPNEKLFF
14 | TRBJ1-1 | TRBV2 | CASSVSGVGTEAFF
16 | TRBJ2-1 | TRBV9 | CASSGKRGGEYNEQFF
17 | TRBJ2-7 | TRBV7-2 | CASSLVGGSGRGNEQYF
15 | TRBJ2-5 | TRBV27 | CASRAWGSLQETQYF
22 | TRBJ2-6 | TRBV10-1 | CASGGGDASEVAGGPRANVLTF
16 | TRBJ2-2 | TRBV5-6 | CASSLAGKNVAGELFF
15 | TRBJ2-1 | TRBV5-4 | CASSPDPGGGNEQFF
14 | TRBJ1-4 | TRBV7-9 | CASSLRGFGEKLFF
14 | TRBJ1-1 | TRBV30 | CAWSPISMNTEAFF
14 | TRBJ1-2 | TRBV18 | CASSLDPGGNGYTF
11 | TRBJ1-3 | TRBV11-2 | CASSLGNTIYF
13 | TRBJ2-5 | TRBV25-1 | CASSRRDGETQYF
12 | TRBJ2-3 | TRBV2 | CASRDGTDTQYF
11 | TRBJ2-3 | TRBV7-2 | CASSLADTQYF
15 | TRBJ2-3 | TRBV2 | CASSEPAGEADTQYF
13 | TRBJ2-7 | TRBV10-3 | CAISGGSPNERYF
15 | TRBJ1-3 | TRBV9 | CASSVDLVSGNTIYF
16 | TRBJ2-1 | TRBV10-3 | CAISPGGGSSHNEQFF
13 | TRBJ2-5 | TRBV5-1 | CASSLWAGETQYF